Listed below are T cell receptor beta chains from one sample, sequenced in a study of T cells in Graves' hyperthyroidism and ophthalmopathy. TCRdb processed the multiplex PCR reads anew with MiXCR; each CDR3 protein has one entry. In the table there are about 740,000 distinct CDR3 sequences, approximately 15% of which are singletons. Sequencing was done on a sample of blood. These TCRs come from a woman aged 18-35 years with Graves' hyperthyroidism. Each CDR3 is given with its conserved first and last residue. D genes are given only for firm matches. Clone sizes are given selectively: once, few, many, or a class where the clone is expanded.

TRBJ1-5 few NA TRBV6-1 TGTGCCAGCAGTGAAGTGGGCGTCCTCAATCAGCCCCAGCATTTT CASSEVGVLNQPQHF
TRBJ2-7 many NA TRBV11-3 TGTGCCAGCAGCCCAACCAACAGGTACTCCTACGAGCAGTACTTC CASSPTNRYSYEQYF
TRBJ1-5 NA TRBD1 TRBV7-2 TGTGCCAGCAGCTTAGATCTCATGGACAGGGACAATCAGCCCCAGCATTTT CASSLDLMDRDNQPQHF
TRBJ2-5 NA NA TRBV7-2 TGTGCCAGCAGCTTAGCGGCAGGGGCGGTAGAGACCCAGTACTTC CASSLAAGAVETQYF
TRBJ1-2 many NA TRBV4-3 TGCGCCAGCAGCCAAGATGGGGTAGTTCATCCCGCCTATGGCTACACCTTC CASSQDGVVHPAYGYTF
TRBJ2-1 few NA TRBV7-9 TGTGCCAGCAGCCCCACCACGGGGCCGGGGAATGAGCAGTTCTTC CASSPTTGPGNEQFF
TRBJ1-1 many NA TRBV7-2 TGTGCCAGCAGTAAGGGGGAGCTGAACACTGAAGCTTTCTTT CASSKGELNTEAFF
TRBJ2-5 NA NA TRBV6-2/TRBV6-3 TGTGCCAGCAGTTATGGACGTATAGGGAGAGAAGAGACCCAGTACTTC CASSYGRIGREETQYF
TRBJ1-2 many NA TRBV20-1 TGCAGTGCTTCGACAGGACGAGGTGGCTACACCTTC CSASTGRGGYTF
TRBJ2-1 NA NA TRBV29-1 TGCAGCGCCGTTAGCCCCTACAATGAGCAGTTCTTC CSAVSPYNEQFF
TRBJ2-7 many NA TRBV9 TGTGCCAGCAGCGTAGGCGGGTCATCCAGCTCCTACGAGCAGTACTTC CASSVGGSSSSYEQYF
TRBJ2-7 few NA TRBV5-6 TGTGCCAGCAGCTCGCCGGGACACATCTACGAGCAGTACTTC CASSSPGHIYEQYF
TRBJ1-1 many NA TRBV6-5 TGTGCCAGCAGTTACACGGGGGCAAACACCGAAGCTTTCTTT CASSYTGANTEAFF
TRBJ1-1 few NA TRBV19 TGTGCCAGTAGTCCGGCGGGGGCTTACGTGAACACTGAAGCTTTCTTT CASSPAGAYVNTEAFF
TRBJ2-7 NA TRBD2 TRBV5-6 TGTGCCAGCAGCTATGCCCCCCTCTTTAGCGGGAGGACCCACGAGCAGTACTTC CASSYAPLFSGRTHEQYF
TRBJ1-2 NA NA TRBV25-1 TGTGCCAGCAGTGAATTAACGGAAGGGGATTATGGCTACACCTTC CASSELTEGDYGYTF
TRBJ1-4 few NA TRBV7-9 TGTGCCAGCCCAGGCGGCAGGGAGGATGAAAAACTGTTTTTT CASPGGREDEKLFF
TRBJ2-2 few NA TRBV29-1 TGCAGCTTCAGTCATAACGGGGAGCTGTTTTTT CSFSHNGELFF
TRBJ2-5 many NA TRBV29-1 TGCAGCGTTGGACAGAAGAGAGAGACCCAGTACTTC CSVGQKRETQYF
TRBJ2-7 many NA TRBV6-2/TRBV6-3 TGTGCCAGCAGTTACTCGATTTGGACACTGGGGCGCTACGAGCAGTACTTC CASSYSIWTLGRYEQYF
TRBJ2-7 few NA TRBV20-1 TGCAGTGCCGGGGAGAGATACGAGCAGTACTTC CSAGERYEQYF
TRBJ2-1 many TRBD2 TRBV11-2 TGTGCCAGCATTGAGCGGGAGAGAACGAACAATGAGCAGTTCTTC CASIERERTNNEQFF
TRBJ1-2 many TRBD1 TRBV12-3/TRBV12-4 TGTGCCAGCAACTTGATGGGACAGAGCTATGGCTACACCTTC CASNLMGQSYGYTF
TRBJ2-3 many TRBD2 TRBV4-3 TGCGCCAGCGCTGGGACTAGCAGAAGCACAGATACGCAGTATTTT CASAGTSRSTDTQYF
TRBJ2-3 many TRBD2 TRBV7-2 TGTGCCAGCAGCTTAGCCGGACTAGTATACAGCACAGATACGCAGTATTTT CASSLAGLVYSTDTQYF
TRBJ2-7 few NA TRBV7-9 TGTGCCAGCAGCTTAGTGGGGGCGGGGGCCTACGAGCAGTACTTC CASSLVGAGAYEQYF
TRBJ1-2 many NA TRBV7-2 TGTGCCAGCAGCTTAGGGGTCTCGGGCTATGGCTACACCTTC CASSLGVSGYGYTF
TRBJ2-1 NA NA TRBV13 TGTGCCAGCAGCCCGGGGCAGGTTGGAAATGAGCAGTTCTTC CASSPGQVGNEQFF
TRBJ2-1 NA NA TRBV7-9 TGTGCCAGCAGCCCCGTCAGGGCGGTGAGAAGATCTAGGTTACACAATGAGCAGTTCTTC CASSPVRAVRRSRLHNEQFF
TRBJ2-3 NA TRBD1 TRBV5-1 TGCGCCAGCAGCGCACGGACAGGGACAGATACGCAGTATTTT CASSARTGTDTQYF
TRBJ2-1 NA NA TRBV20-1 TGCAGTGCTACACCGGGAGTATACAATGAGCAGTTCTTC CSATPGVYNEQFF
TRBJ2-3 few TRBD2 TRBV4-2 TGTGCCAGCAGCCATTTTAGCGGGGACGATACGCAGTATTTT CASSHFSGDDTQYF
TRBJ2-7 few NA TRBV29-1 TGCAGCGTTGATGCGCAGGGTGGAGGCGGGCAGTACTTC CSVDAQGGGGQYF
TRBJ1-5 many TRBD1 TRBV12-3/TRBV12-4 TGTGCCAGCAGTTTACTAGCGACAGGGAGCAATCAGCCCCAGCATTTT CASSLLATGSNQPQHF
TRBJ2-7 many NA TRBV6-2/TRBV6-3 TGTGCCAGCAGTTATCTAGCGAGCTACGAGCAGTACTTC CASSYLASYEQYF
TRBJ2-7 many TRBD1 TRBV28 TGTGCCAGCAGTTCGGGACAGCACGAGCAGTACTTC CASSSGQHEQYF
TRBJ2-7 NA NA TRBV19 TGTGCCAGTAGTATAGATCACGGTCCCGGGGGTTCCCTAGGATACGAGCAGTACTTC CASSIDHGPGGSLGYEQYF
TRBJ2-2 NA NA TRBV11-2 TGTGCCAGCAGCACTCAAGGGGGTTCCGGGGAGCTGTTTTTT CASSTQGGSGELFF
TRBJ1-5 few NA TRBV15 TGTGCCACCAGCAGAGATCTGGAGGGTACGCAGCCCCAGCATTTT CATSRDLEGTQPQHF